Each of the 32 T cell receptor beta chains below was sequenced from the same sample in a study of cytomegalovirus exposure and HLA in healthy donors. This PCR relied on a set of 60 Vbeta primers and 13 Jbeta primers. Generated by immunoSEQ multiplex PCR, the TCRdb table keeps only in-frame clones and is missing some. The repertoire holds some 78,000 clones, with 70% to 80% as singletons. Sequencing used PBMCs. Receptor source: a man in his forties or fifties in good health and CMV-seropositive.

The chain recombines TRBV5-1 with TRBJ1-1; the match to TRBD1 covers 8 bases. V lost 0 bases, J lost 3 bases, and 1 base stayed unmatched. Germline CDR1 is SGHRS and CDR2 is YFSETQ. The CDR3 consists of 14 residues. CDR3 bases: TGCGCCAGCAGCTTGGACAGGGGGTACACTGAAGCTTTCTTT. It is translated as CASSLDRGYTEAFF. The variable domain in full, completed from reference TRBV5-1 and TRBJ1-1, reads KAGVTQTPRYLIKTRGQQVTLSCSPISGHRSVSWYQQTPGQGLQFLFEYFSETQRNKGNFPGRFSGRQFSNSRSEMNVSTLELGDSALYLCASSLDRGYTEAFFGQGTRLTVV.

This chain connects TRBV5-1 to TRBJ2-4, with a tentative D call TRBD2 (7 bases). Germline V gene lookup returns CDR1 SGHRS and CDR2 YFSETQ. The CDR3 sequence is 15 residues long. V was clipped by 0 bases and J by 7 bases, with 14 bases between them. DNA of the CDR3: TGCGCCAGCAGCTTGGCCTGGGGGGGCAGGAACATTCAGTACTTC. Translated, it gives CASSLAWGGRNIQYF. Looking up the rest from reference TRBV5-1 and TRBJ2-4 gives the full variable domain: KAGVTQTPRYLIKTRGQQVTLSCSPISGHRSVSWYQQTPGQGLQFLFEYFSETQRNKGNFPGRFSGRQFSNSRSEMNVSTLELGDSALYLCASSLAWGGRNIQYFGAGTRLSVL.

This clone was counted once. This chain links TRBV2 with TRBJ1-5; perhaps TRBD1 as D (6 bases). Between the trimmed V and J ends, which lost 6 bases and 9 bases, there was a span of 21 bases. From germline, CDR1 is SNHLY and CDR2 FYNNEI. CDR3 size: 15 residues. CDR3 DNA sequence: TGTGCCAGCAGCCTCGACAGGCCGTCAATGGGGCCCCAGCATTTT. Translation: CASSLDRPSMGPQHF.

The chain carries TRBV5-5 and TRBJ1-1; D is perhaps TRBD1 (5 bases). V was shortened by 0 bases and J by 0 bases, with 6 bases between the two germline ends. CDR1 is SGHKS, CDR2 YYEKEE, per germline (reference sequence). The CDR3 is 14 residues long. The CDR3 nucleotides are TGTGCCAGCAGCTTGGACAGGTTGAACACTGAAGCTTTCTTT. Translating it yields CASSLDRLNTEAFF.

The J gene is TRBJ2-1, the V gene TRBV7-3, with a weak D call TRBD2 (6 bases). Trimming took off 5 bases at V and 2 bases at J, with 16 bases between the two ends. The length of the CDR3 is 16 residues. CDR1 and CDR2 from the germline V gene are SGHTA and FQGTGA. CDR3 protein: CASSPTGTSPYNEQFF. The CDR3 DNA is TGTGCCAGCAGCCCCACCGGGACTTCCCCCTACAATGAGCAGTTCTTC.

This sequence joins TRBV19 and TRBJ1-4, with D uncertain. Trimming stripped 6 bases from V and 2 bases from J, with 7 bases between. Germline V gene sequence: CDR1 LNHDA, CDR2 SQIVND (reference sequence). The CDR3 extends over 13 amino acids. CDR3 in DNA: TGTGCCAGTAGATGGAGGACTAATGAAAAACTGTTTTTT. This encodes CASRWRTNEKLFF.

This clone has only one observation. V and J are TRBV5-5 and TRBJ2-5; TRBD2 matches 11 bases. V trimming: 5 bases; J trimming: 5 bases; junction bases outside the gene matches: 8. The CDR3 is 15 residues long. Germline CDR1 and CDR2: SGHKS and YYEKEE (reference sequence). CDR3 coding DNA: TGTGCCAGCAGGTCATTAGCGGGAGGGCCTGAGACCCAGTACTTC. Protein: CASRSLAGGPETQYF. The full variable domain, rest sourced from reference TRBV5-5 and TRBJ2-5, is DAGVTQSPTHLIKTRGQQVTLRCSPISGHKSVSWYQQVLGQGPQFIFQYYEKEERGRGNFPDRFSARQFPNYSSELNVNALLLGDSALYLCASRSLAGGPETQYFGPGTRLLVL.

J is TRBJ2-1 and V is TRBV27, with 9 bases lining up with TRBD2. Looked up from germline, CDR1 is MNHEY and CDR2 is SMNVEV (reference sequence). The junction had 8 bases not matched to a gene; V was cut back by 2 bases and J by 9 bases. This CDR3 has 15 amino acids. This chain's CDR3 is CASSLGGGGGGEQFF. CDR3 nucleotides: TGTGCCAGCAGTTTAGGGGGGGGCGGGGGGGGTGAGCAGTTCTTC.

The V call is TRBV28, the J call TRBJ2-7; no clear D. V lost 3 bases and J lost 1, with 10 bases in between. The CDR3 runs 14 residues. Germline V gene data show CDR1 as MDHEN and CDR2 as SYDVKM. CDR3 DNA: TGTGCCAGCAGTTTGCAGATATTATCCTACGAGCAGTACTTC. It specifies CASSLQILSYEQYF.

This chain connects TRBV25-1 to TRBJ2-2, with D possibly being TRBD2 (5 bases). There are 15 residues in the CDR3. Germline CDR1 is MGHDK and CDR2 is SYGVNS. V lost 0 bases, J lost 4 bases, and 9 bases lay in between. CDR3 sequence: CASSEYREITGELFF. Written as DNA, the CDR3 is TGTGCCAGCAGTGAATATAGGGAGATCACCGGGGAGCTGTTTTTT.

This clone appeared a few times. The V and J genes are TRBV4-1 and TRBJ2-2, with 9 nucleotides matching TRBD2. After removal of 7 bases from V and 5 bases from J, the junction contained 17 bases not matched to a gene. Germline CDR1 MGHRA, CDR2 YSYEKL. This CDR3 comprises 18 residues. CDR3 bases: TGCGCCAGCACAAAGCGGGCGGGCGGGGGGGCGGATACCGGGGAGCTGTTTTTT. It yields the protein CASTKRAGGGADTGELFF.

The rearrangement joins TRBV5-5 to TRBJ1-5, with D possibly TRBD1 on 6 matching bases. V lost 4 bases and J 2 bases, leaving 19 bases between the germline ends. The V gene's germline CDR1 is SGHKS and CDR2 YYEKEE (reference sequence). The CDR3 covers 17 residues. The CDR3 sequence: CASSRTAQILGNQPQHF. The CDR3 nucleotides are TGTGCCAGCAGCCGGACAGCCCAGATCCTTGGCAATCAGCCCCAGCATTTT.

The rearrangement uses TRBV5-4 and TRBJ2-1; TRBD1 might be the D (5 bases). The CDR3 consists of 12 residues. CDR1 and CDR2 from the germline V gene are SGHNT and YYREEE (reference sequence). Trimming shortened V by 1 base and J by 8 bases, and 7 bases separated the two germline ends. For the CDR3, the DNA is TGTGCCAGCAGCTTGAGGGGCTATGAGCAGTTCTTC. This codes for CASSLRGYEQFF. The variable domain in full, with the rest retrieved from reference TRBV5-4 and TRBJ2-1, is ETGVTQSPTHLIKTRGQQVTLRCSSQSGHNTVSWYQQALGQGPQFIFQYYREEENGRGNFPPRFSGLQFPNYSSELNVNALELDDSALYLCASSLRGYEQFFGPGTRLTVL.

V gene TRBV9 combines with J gene TRBJ2-2, with D possibly TRBD2 on 6 matching bases. The CDR3 consists of 17 residues. CDR1 and CDR2 from the germline V gene are SGDLS and YYNGEE. V dropped 0 bases and J dropped 1 base, with 13 bases sitting between them. The CDR3: CASSVGGTPMNTGELFF. DNA of the CDR3: TGTGCCAGCAGCGTAGGTGGGACTCCTATGAACACCGGGGAGCTGTTTTTT.

The chain has TRBV6-6 and TRBJ2-7; D might be TRBD2 (6 bases). Germline lookup yields CDR1 MNHNY and CDR2 SVGAGI (reference sequence). This CDR3 is 13 amino acids long. With 2 bases removed from V and 5 bases from J, the gap between germline ends came to 10 bases. The CDR3 loop reads CASSYSWGDEQYF. CDR3 coding DNA: TGTGCCAGCAGTTACAGTTGGGGGGACGAGCAGTACTTC.

The chain carries TRBV7-6 and TRBJ2-5, with D possibly TRBD2 on 5 matching bases. This CDR3 region has 15 residues. Germline values: CDR1 SGHVS, CDR2 FNYEAQ. Trimming took off 4 bases at V and 1 base at J, with 13 bases between the two ends. In DNA form, the CDR3 reads TGTGCCAGCAGCTCCCGCGGGCATCCCCAAGAGACCCAGTACTTC. As protein: CASSSRGHPQETQYF.

The table lists this clone with a few counts. The chain employs TRBV7-2 and TRBJ2-3, with 7 positions matching TRBD1. Per the germline V gene, CDR1 is SGHTA and CDR2 is FQGNSA. This CDR3 spans 18 amino acids. V trimming: 5 bases; J trimming: 4 bases; junction bases outside the gene matches: 18. The CDR3 DNA reads TGTGCCAGCAGCATTAATTATTGGGACAGAGCCCCGCCAGATACGCAGTATTTT. Amino acid sequence: CASSINYWDRAPPDTQYF.

This clone was recorded a few times. The chain is built from TRBV28 and TRBJ2-5, with 11 bases fitting TRBD2. The better agreement between TRBJ2-7 and the DNA end casts doubt on the J call. The CDR3 extends over 15 amino acids. CDR1 MDHEN and CDR2 SYDVKM come from the germline V gene. Written as DNA, the CDR3 is TGTGCCAGCAGTTTCCCTAGCGGGGGGCGCTACGAGCAGTACTTC. It codes for CASSFPSGGRYEQYF.

The count of this clone is one. The rearrangement uses TRBV7-6 and TRBJ2-3; D is perhaps TRBD1 (6 bases). Germline lookup yields CDR1 SGHVS and CDR2 FNYEAQ. Trimming took 1 base from V and 4 from J, leaving 9 bases between them. This CDR3 contains 14 residues. The CDR3 sequence is CASSLVQGADTQYF. As DNA, the CDR3 is TGTGCCAGCAGCTTAGTACAGGGCGCAGATACGCAGTATTTT.

The chain has TRBV5-1 and TRBJ2-7, with a possible D match to TRBD2 (6 bases). The germline CDR1 and CDR2 sequences are SGHRS and YFSETQ. Deletions cut 7 bases from V and 0 bases from J, with 14 bases between. The CDR3 has 14 residues. The CDR3 protein is CASRGTPSSYEQYF. The CDR3 DNA is TGCGCCAGCCGAGGGACTCCGAGCTCCTACGAGCAGTACTTC.

The table lists this clone with a few counts. The chain combines TRBV7-8 with TRBJ1-2; D possibly corresponds to TRBD1 (5 bases). Germline V gene data show CDR1 as SGHVS and CDR2 as FQNEAQ. V was shortened by 1 base and J by 2 bases, with 14 bases between the two germline ends. The CDR3 has 16 residues. This CDR3 reads CASSLEGRGLNYGYTF. The CDR3 coding sequence is TGTGCCAGCAGCTTAGAGGGGCGTGGGCTAAACTATGGCTACACCTTC. Looking up the rest from reference TRBV7-8 and TRBJ1-2 gives the full variable domain: GAGVSQSPRYKVAKRGQDVALRCDPISGHVSLFWYQQALGQGPEFLTYFQNEAQLDKSGLPSDRFFAERPEGSVSTLKIQRTQQEDSAVYLCASSLEGRGLNYGYTFGSGTRLTVV.

This chain connects TRBV6-5 to TRBJ2-5, with a possible D match to TRBD2 (5 bases). Trimming took 0 bases from V and 2 from J, leaving 13 bases between them. The CDR3 is 16 residues long. CDR1 and CDR2 (germline): MNHEY, SVGAGI. In nucleotides, the CDR3 is TGTGCCAGCAGTTACTCGCCCAGAGGGTCACAAGAGACCCAGTACTTC. It is translated as CASSYSPRGSQETQYF.

The CDR3: CASSESVSWNTGELFF. The CDR3 nucleotides read TGTGCCAGCAGTGAATCAGTGTCCTGGAACACCGGGGAGCTGTTTTTT. The chain links TRBV25-1 to TRBJ2-2; no clear D. The germline V gene has CDR1 MGHDK and CDR2 SYGVNS. The length of the CDR3 is 16 residues. V was clipped by 1 base and J by 1 base, with 10 bases between them.

This clone was observed a handful of times. The V gene is TRBV7-3, the J gene TRBJ2-7, with TRBD1 as a possible D gene (6 bases). The CDR3 is 14 amino acids. Germline CDR1 and CDR2: SGHTA and FQGTGA. The ends were cut back, 5 bases at V and 0 bases at J, with 11 bases in the middle. The CDR3 DNA is TGTGCCAGCAGCCCTGGGGGCAGCTCCTACGAGCAGTACTTC. This translates into CASSPGGSSYEQYF.

The rearrangement joins TRBV4-3 to TRBJ2-7; the match to TRBD1 covers 8 bases. CDR3 length equals 14 residues. Germline V gene data show CDR1 as LGHNA and CDR2 as YSLEER. V shed 4 bases, J shed 4 bases, and the junction held 6 bases outside the gene matches. CDR3 coding DNA: TGCGCCAGCAGCCTAACACGGACAGGGTACGAGCAGTACTTC. Translation gives CASSLTRTGYEQYF.

This chain joins TRBV5-4 and TRBJ1-1; D perhaps matches TRBD1 (5 bases). CDR1 is SGHNT and CDR2 is YYREEE in the germline V gene (reference sequence). This CDR3 comprises 14 residues. The germline V and J ends were trimmed by 4 bases and 0 bases, with 10 bases remaining between them. CDR3 in amino acids: CASSPGVLNTEAFF. The DNA of the CDR3 is TGTGCCAGCAGCCCGGGGGTCCTGAACACTGAAGCTTTCTTT.

In its sample, this clone was seen a few times. The genes are TRBV5-8 and TRBJ1-5; TRBD1 aligns across 7 bases. The trim removed 3 bases at V and 4 bases at J, leaving 13 bases unmatched. Germline loops: CDR1 SGHTS, CDR2 YDEGEE. The CDR3 runs 17 residues. The CDR3 protein is CASSYLKSRGVNQPQHF. Written as DNA, the CDR3 is TGTGCCAGCAGCTACCTAAAAAGCAGGGGGGTGAATCAGCCCCAGCATTTT.

The chain joins TRBV27 to TRBJ2-7, with D possibly TRBD1 on 6 matching bases. Germline loops: CDR1 MNHEY, CDR2 SMNVEV (reference sequence). This CDR3 comprises 15 residues. Trimming took 5 bases from V and 2 from J, leaving 16 bases between them. The CDR3 sequence is CASSVYGDTAYEQYF. CDR3 coding DNA: TGTGCCAGCAGTGTTTATGGGGACACCGCCTACGAGCAGTACTTC.

The genes are TRBV27 and TRBJ2-7; D perhaps matches TRBD2 (5 bases). CDR3 length equals 14 residues. V was shortened by 10 bases and J by 5 bases, with 21 bases between the two germline ends. Germline values: CDR1 MNHEY, CDR2 SMNVEV (reference sequence). CDR3 sequence: CATWSVRAGHEQYF. As DNA, the CDR3 is TGTGCCACCTGGTCAGTGAGGGCCGGCCACGAGCAGTACTTC.

The chain joins TRBV5-4 to TRBJ2-3; 8 bases fit TRBD2. After removal of 3 bases from V and 0 bases from J, the junction contained 6 bases not matched to a gene. The CDR3 covers 16 residues. Per the germline V gene, CDR1 is SGHNT and CDR2 is YYREEE (reference sequence). CDR3 residues: CASSSGLGFSTDTQYF. In nucleotides, the CDR3 is TGTGCCAGCAGCTCGGGACTAGGATTCAGCACAGATACGCAGTATTTT. Looking up the rest from reference TRBV5-4 and TRBJ2-3 gives the full variable domain: ETGVTQSPTHLIKTRGQQVTLRCSSQSGHNTVSWYQQALGQGPQFIFQYYREEENGRGNFPPRFSGLQFPNYSSELNVNALELDDSALYLCASSSGLGFSTDTQYFGPGTRLTVL.

The chain employs TRBV7-6 and TRBJ1-1, with 7 bases identical to TRBD1. Germline V gene sequence: CDR1 SGHVS, CDR2 FNYEAQ. This CDR3 is 15 amino acids long. The V gene end was trimmed by 2 bases and the J gene end by 1 base; junction bases not matched to a gene: 4. The CDR3 DNA sequence: TGTGCCAGCAGCTTAAGGGGGCCTGAGAACACTGAAGCTTTCTTT. It translates to CASSLRGPENTEAFF.

The chain joins TRBV30 to TRBJ2-3, with 9 bases fitting TRBD2. The CDR3 sequence is 17 residues long. Germline-derived CDR1 and CDR2 are GTSNPN and SVGIG (reference sequence). V was clipped by 1 base and J by 3 bases; unmatched bases: 11. The CDR3 is CAWSGPLAGLMTDTQYF. The CDR3 DNA reads TGTGCCTGGAGTGGACCCCTAGCGGGATTAATGACAGATACGCAGTATTTT.